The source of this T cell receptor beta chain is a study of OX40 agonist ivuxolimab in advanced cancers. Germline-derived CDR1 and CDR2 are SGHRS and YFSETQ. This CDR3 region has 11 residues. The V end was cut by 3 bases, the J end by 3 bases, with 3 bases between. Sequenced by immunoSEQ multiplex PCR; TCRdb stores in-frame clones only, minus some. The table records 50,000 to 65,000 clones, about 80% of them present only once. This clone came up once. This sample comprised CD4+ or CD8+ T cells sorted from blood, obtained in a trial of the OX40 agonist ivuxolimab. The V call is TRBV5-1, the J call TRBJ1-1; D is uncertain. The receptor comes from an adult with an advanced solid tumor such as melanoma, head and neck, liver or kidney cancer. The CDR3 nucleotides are TGCGCCAGCAGCTCGTACACTGAAGCTTTCTTT. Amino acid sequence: CASSSYTEAFF.